This T cell receptor beta chain stems from a study of T cell responses to AZD1222 COVID-19 vaccine. For this clone: The antigen remains undetermined.

Study observations and caveats: Spike-specific TCR breadth and depth both grew after two AZD1222 doses.

Only in-frame clones appear in the TCRdb table, and some are missing; sequencing was by immunoSEQ multiplex PCR. This repertoire shows 87,000 or so clones, around nine tenths found once; its top ten account for around 3.9%. Trimming stripped 9 bases from V and 3 bases from J, with 12 bases between. The germline gives CDR1 SNHLY, CDR2 FYNNEI. This CDR3 region has 13 residues. This receptor was identified in an adult in good health. The chain uses TRBV2 and TRBJ1-5; a weak D match, TRBD1 (6 bases). The sample here was peripheral blood, taken on day 0 of AZD1222 vaccination. CDR3 region: CARSQGPNQPQHF. In DNA, the CDR3 is TGTGCCAGATCACAGGGTCCCAATCAGCCCCAGCATTTT. The full variable domain, with the rest looked up from reference TRBV2 and TRBJ1-5, is EPEVTQTPSHQVTQMGQEVILRCVPISNHLYFYWYRQILGQKVEFLVSFYNNEISEKSEIFDDQFSVERPDGSNFTLKIRSTKLEDSAMYFCARSQGPNQPQHFGDGTRLSIL.